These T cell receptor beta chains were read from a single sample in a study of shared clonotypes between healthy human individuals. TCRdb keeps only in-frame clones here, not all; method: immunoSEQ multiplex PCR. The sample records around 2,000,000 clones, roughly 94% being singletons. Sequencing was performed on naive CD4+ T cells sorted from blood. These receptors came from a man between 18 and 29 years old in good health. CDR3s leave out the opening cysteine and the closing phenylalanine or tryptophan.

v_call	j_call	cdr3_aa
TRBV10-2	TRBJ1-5	ASSGPYQPQH
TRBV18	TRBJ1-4	ASSLGRSNEKLF
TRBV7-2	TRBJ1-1	ASSFEAPTEAF
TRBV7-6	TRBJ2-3	ASSLSPAGGPDTQY
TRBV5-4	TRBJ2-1	ASSLAGGNEQF
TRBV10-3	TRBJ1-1	AIRRDTNTEAF
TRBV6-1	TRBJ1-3	ASKEGTSGNTIY
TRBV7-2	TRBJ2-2	ASSLSWGINGELF
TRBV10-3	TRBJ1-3	AIREAGTGAGNTIY
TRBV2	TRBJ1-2	ASSDRTGGHYGYT
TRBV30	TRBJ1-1	AWTPRRNTEAF
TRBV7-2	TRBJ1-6	ASRSPPGGNNSPLH
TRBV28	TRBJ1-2	ASSYGTGAAYGYT
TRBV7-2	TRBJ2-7	ASSLTRAVSYEQY
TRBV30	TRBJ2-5	AWRDTGTWETQY
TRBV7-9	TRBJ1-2	ASSKQGAGLYGYT
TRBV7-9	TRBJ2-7	ASSPPARDYEQY
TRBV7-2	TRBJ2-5	ASSLDQRGTQY
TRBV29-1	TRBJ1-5	SAASANQPQH
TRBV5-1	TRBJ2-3	ASSTEGGGRTDTQY
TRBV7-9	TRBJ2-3	ASSYKAGGLATDTQY
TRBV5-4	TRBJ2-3	ATGRGADTQY
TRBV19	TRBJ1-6	ASSTTEGNSPLH
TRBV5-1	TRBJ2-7	ASSFGGTSYEQY
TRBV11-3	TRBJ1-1	ASSSSVGQGVDTEAF
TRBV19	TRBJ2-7	ASRLRGQSDEQY
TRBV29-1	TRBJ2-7	SVEGDTYEQY
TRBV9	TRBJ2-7	ASSVGPSGVYEQY
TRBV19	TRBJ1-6	ASTVGQPNSPLH
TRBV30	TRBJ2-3	AWRQGDPRGTQY
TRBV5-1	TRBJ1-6	ASSLAPDMNSPLH
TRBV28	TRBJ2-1	ASSPGTAYNEQF
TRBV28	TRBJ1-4	ASSTVGPGEKLF
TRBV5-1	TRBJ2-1	ASSLVAGGEPHNEQF
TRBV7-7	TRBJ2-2	ASSDRGGDHGELF
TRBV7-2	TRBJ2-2	ASSLGQGSNTGELF
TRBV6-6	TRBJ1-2	ASSYGTGQHGYT
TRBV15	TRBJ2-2	ATSRDRAGNTGELF
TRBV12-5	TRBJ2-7	ASGLQPTYEQY
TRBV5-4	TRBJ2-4	ASSLPGARGIQY
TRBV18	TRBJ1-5	ASSPIDNQPQH
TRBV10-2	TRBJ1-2	ATGGQATYGYT
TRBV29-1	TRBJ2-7	SVGRGGDEQY
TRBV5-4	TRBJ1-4	ASSLAGNEKLF
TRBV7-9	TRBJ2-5	ASSLGAEEETQY
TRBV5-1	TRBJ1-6	ASSLVVQGAGNSPLH
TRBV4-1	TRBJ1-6	ASSGTEDSPLH
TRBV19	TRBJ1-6	ASSNTGTENSPLH
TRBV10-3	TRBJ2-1	AISASGNEQF
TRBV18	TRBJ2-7	ASSHSGSSDEQY
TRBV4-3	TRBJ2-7	ASSQVLAGFYEQY
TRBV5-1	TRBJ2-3	ASSLDRVTDTQY
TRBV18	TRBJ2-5	ASSPSLASQETQY
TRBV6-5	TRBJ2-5	ASSYSSIQETQY
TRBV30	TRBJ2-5	AWKGGYQETQY
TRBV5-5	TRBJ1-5	ASSSGASNQPQH
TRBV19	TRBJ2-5	ASSIARRGIQETQY
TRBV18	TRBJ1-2	ASSTGIDYGYT
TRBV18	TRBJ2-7	ASSPPKSPYEQY